This T cell receptor (beta chain) originates from a study of T-cell memory formation after mild COVID-19. Study-wide findings and caveats: CD4/CD8 balance characterized clones contracting day 15 to 85, and CD4+ skew characterized later expanders.

Each CDR3 protein is one row after TCRdb ran MiXCR on the 5' RACE reads. Of some 490,000 distinct CDR3 sequences listed, roughly 18% are singletons. Germline loops: CDR1 SGHDT, CDR2 YYEEEE. The V end was cut by 0 bases, the J end by 4 bases, with 7 bases between. The CDR3 sequence is 13 residues long. As for this clonotype: Antigen: not known.

The sample taken for sequencing was PBMCs or a T cell subset sorted from them (not recorded which). The TCR was taken from an adult woman who had mild COVID-19 (a few samples of this study predate the infection). Cell type and time point are not known. This sequence joins TRBV5-6 and TRBJ1-2; D may be TRBD1 (5 bases). The CDR3 region is CASSLDRLYGYTF. The CDR3 DNA follows: TGTGCCAGCAGCTTGGACAGGCTCTATGGCTACACCTTC.